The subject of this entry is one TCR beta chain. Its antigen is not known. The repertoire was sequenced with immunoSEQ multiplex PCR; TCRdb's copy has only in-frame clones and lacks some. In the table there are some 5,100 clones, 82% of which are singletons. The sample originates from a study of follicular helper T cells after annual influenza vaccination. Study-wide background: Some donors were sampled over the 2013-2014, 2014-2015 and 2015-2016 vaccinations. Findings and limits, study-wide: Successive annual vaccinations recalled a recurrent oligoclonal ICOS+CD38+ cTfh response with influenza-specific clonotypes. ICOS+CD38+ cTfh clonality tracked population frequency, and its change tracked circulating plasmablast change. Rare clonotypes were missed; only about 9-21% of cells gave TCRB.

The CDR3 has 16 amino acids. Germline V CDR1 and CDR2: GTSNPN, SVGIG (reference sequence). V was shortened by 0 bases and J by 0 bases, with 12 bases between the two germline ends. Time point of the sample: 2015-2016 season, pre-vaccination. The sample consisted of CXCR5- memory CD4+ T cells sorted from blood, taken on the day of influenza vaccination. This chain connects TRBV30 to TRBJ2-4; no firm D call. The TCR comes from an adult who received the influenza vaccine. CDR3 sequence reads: CAWSVTPDGAKNIQYF. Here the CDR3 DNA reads TGTGCCTGGAGTGTAACCCCTGACGGAGCCAAAAACATTCAGTACTTC.